The 26 T cell receptor beta chains presented below share a single source sample, sequenced in a study of blood T cell repertoires in COVID-19. Assay: immunoSEQ multiplex PCR; the TCRdb copy retains only in-frame clones and omits some. This table holds around 140,000 clones, more than 75% found once. Specimen: peripheral blood. These receptors all come from a human donor with acute or convalescent COVID-19. The donor label of this sample is uncertain.

V and J are TRBV7-2 and TRBJ2-5; 7 nucleotides agree with TRBD1. This CDR3 is built from 15 residues. CDR1 SGHTA and CDR2 FQGNSA come from the germline V gene. J gave up 4 bases and V 2 bases, and 7 bases lay outside the gene matches. The CDR3 is CASSLPGQVPETQYF. The CDR3 bases are TGTGCCAGCAGCTTACCCGGACAGGTTCCAGAGACCCAGTACTTC.

V usage is TRBV5-1 and J usage is TRBJ1-2, with D uncertain. This CDR3 spans 15 amino acids. The V end lost 0 bases, the J end lost 1 base, and 10 bases lay between the germline ends. Germline-derived CDR1 and CDR2 are SGHRS and YFSETQ. The CDR3 sequence is CASSLGAVSNYGYTF. The CDR3 region has the DNA TGCGCCAGCAGCTTGGGGGCAGTGAGTAACTATGGCTACACCTTC. Drawing the rest from reference TRBV5-1 and TRBJ1-2, the complete variable domain is KAGVTQTPRYLIKTRGQQVTLSCSPISGHRSVSWYQQTPGQGLQFLFEYFSETQRNKGNFPGRFSGRQFSNSRSEMNVSTLELGDSALYLCASSLGAVSNYGYTFGSGTRLTVV.

The gene calls are TRBV7-2 and TRBJ1-5; possibly TRBD1 for D (6 bases). CDR3 length: 14 residues. V lost 5 bases, J lost 6 bases, and 14 bases lay in between. The V gene's germline CDR1 is SGHTA and CDR2 FQGNSA. The CDR3 DNA is TGTGCCAGCAGCCCAAGGGGGGGGGCTCAGCCCCAGCATTTT. Protein product: CASSPRGGAQPQHF.

The chain joins TRBV6-5 to TRBJ1-2; 7 nucleotides match TRBD1. Germline values: CDR1 MNHEY, CDR2 SVGAGI. After removal of 3 bases from V and 4 bases from J, the junction contained 2 bases not matched to a gene. This CDR3 is 13 amino acids long. CDR3 protein: CASSYRDSYGYTF. In nucleotides, the CDR3 is TGTGCCAGCAGTTATCGGGACAGCTATGGCTACACCTTC.

The rearrangement links TRBV6-5 to TRBJ1-5; TRBD1 matches 7 bases. Per germline, CDR1 MNHEY and CDR2 SVGAGI. The trim removed 6 bases at V and 7 bases at J, leaving 6 bases unmatched. This CDR3 is 13 amino acids long. CDR3 amino acids: CASSGTAGQPQHF. In DNA form, the CDR3 reads TGTGCCAGCAGCGGGACAGCCGGGCAGCCCCAGCATTTT.

J is TRBJ2-7 and V is TRBV29-1; D call uncertain. Germline V gene data show CDR1 as SQVTM and CDR2 as ANQGSEA. The CDR3 spans 13 residues. With 6 bases removed from V and 0 bases from J, the gap between germline ends came to 12 bases. CDR3 sequence: CSVAAYLSYEQYF. The CDR3 DNA sequence: TGCAGCGTAGCTGCGTACCTCTCCTACGAGCAGTACTTC.

The chain is built from TRBV11-2 and TRBJ2-2; D uncertain. Germline lookup yields CDR1 SGHAT and CDR2 FQNNGV. V was shortened by 1 base and J by 3 bases, with 3 bases between the two germline ends. The CDR3 length is 13 residues. CDR3: CASSLVDTGELFF. The CDR3 DNA is TGTGCCAGCAGCTTAGTCGACACCGGGGAGCTGTTTTTT.

This clone occurred many times. The chain carries TRBV6-2 or TRBV6-3 and TRBJ1-5, with D tentatively TRBD1 (6 bases). The CDR3 covers 15 residues. The V end was cut by 0 bases, the J end by 7 bases, with 13 bases between. In germline, CDR1 is MNHEY, CDR2 SVGEGT. CDR3 sequence (DNA): TGTGCCAGCAGTTACTCGATGTACAGGGCGCAGCCCCAGCATTTT. Translation gives CASSYSMYRAQPQHF.

The chain carries TRBV19 and TRBJ1-1; 7 bases map to TRBD1. CDR3 length: 13 amino acids. Germline loops: CDR1 LNHDA, CDR2 SQIVND (reference sequence). The V gene end was trimmed by 7 bases and the J gene end by 2 bases; junction bases not matched to a gene: 4. The CDR3 here is CASKEGANTEAFF. CDR3 sequence (DNA): TGTGCCAGTAAGGAGGGGGCAAACACTGAAGCTTTCTTT.

The V gene is TRBV4-3, the J gene TRBJ1-5; D unclear. Germline V gene sequence: CDR1 LGHNA, CDR2 YSLEER. Trimming took off 3 bases at V and 1 base at J, with 10 bases between the two ends. The CDR3 length is 15 residues. The CDR3 DNA reads as TGCGCCAGCAGCCAGGATGACACGAGCAATCAGCCCCAGCATTTT. It codes for CASSQDDTSNQPQHF.

This clone was seen only once. The rearrangement joins TRBV2 to TRBJ2-5; tentative D call: TRBD1 (7 bases). This CDR3 is built from 14 residues. V was clipped by 7 bases and J by 3 bases, with 15 bases between them. Germline V gene lookup returns CDR1 SNHLY and CDR2 FYNNEI. Here the CDR3 DNA reads TGTGCCAGCATGACGACCAGGGGGGAAGAGACCCAGTACTTC. Amino acid sequence: CASMTTRGEETQYF.

This clone was counted a single time. CDR3 region: CASSSPSTRYSDTQYF. CDR3 coding DNA: TGTGCCAGCAGCTCGCCATCGACTAGGTATTCGGATACGCAGTATTTT. The chain joins TRBV5-4 to TRBJ2-3; a weak D match, TRBD2 (6 bases). The V end lost 3 bases, the J end lost 6 bases, and 20 bases lay between the germline ends. The CDR3 is 16 residues long. Germline CDR1 SGHNT, CDR2 YYREEE (reference sequence). Full variable domain (outside the CDR3, taken from reference TRBV5-4 and TRBJ2-3): ETGVTQSPTHLIKTRGQQVTLRCSSQSGHNTVSWYQQALGQGPQFIFQYYREEENGRGNFPPRFSGLQFPNYSSELNVNALELDDSALYLCASSSPSTRYSDTQYFGPGTRLTVL.

This chain links TRBV3-1 (or the pseudogene TRBV3-2) with TRBJ1-2, with D unresolved. This CDR3 is built from 14 residues. Trimming shortened V by 4 bases and J by 3 bases, and 12 bases separated the two germline ends. Germline CDR1 and CDR2: LGHDT and YNNKEL (reference sequence). The CDR3 DNA reads TGTGCCAGCAGCCCAGCGGGTTCGGACTATGGCTACACCTTC. Its translation is CASSPAGSDYGYTF.

This clone was counted a single time. The rearrangement links TRBV6-6 to TRBJ1-2; 9 bases map to TRBD1. Unmatched junction bases numbered 4, after V lost 5 bases and J lost 3 bases. The CDR3 spans 14 residues. Germline V gene lookup returns CDR1 MNHNY and CDR2 SVGAGI (reference sequence). The CDR3 sequence: CASSPQGADYGYTF. CDR3 in DNA: TGTGCCAGCAGTCCACAGGGGGCGGACTATGGCTACACCTTC.

The chain is built from TRBV10-1 and TRBJ2-2; a weak D match, TRBD2 (5 bases). The CDR3 has 12 amino acids. The germline V gene has CDR1 WNHNN and CDR2 SYGVQD (reference sequence). V was pared by 6 bases and J by 7 bases, with 9 bases between. The CDR3 nucleotides read TGCGCCAGCAGCCTACTAGACGGGGAGCTGTTTTTT. The encoded protein is CASSLLDGELFF.

This clone appeared many times. The chain couples TRBV19 to TRBJ2-5; tentative D call: TRBD1 (6 bases). V lost 5 bases to trimming and J lost 2 bases, with 9 bases between them. This CDR3 is built from 13 residues. Germline V gene sequence: CDR1 LNHDA, CDR2 SQIVND (reference sequence). The CDR3 nucleotides are TGTGCCAGTAGTGACAGGTTTCAAGAGACCCAGTACTTC. It is translated as CASSDRFQETQYF.

The gene calls are TRBV5-6 and TRBJ2-7, with 12 positions matching TRBD1. Germline V lookup: CDR1 SGHDT, CDR2 YYEEEE. This CDR3 contains 16 residues. J was trimmed by 5 bases and V by 5 bases; bases with no gene match: 11. The CDR3 here is CASSYSTGTGGDEQYF. In DNA form, the CDR3 reads TGTGCCAGCAGTTATTCGACCGGGACAGGGGGCGACGAGCAGTACTTC.

The chain joins TRBV3-1 (or the pseudogene TRBV3-2) to TRBJ2-5; 8 bases are a match to TRBD1. Losses at the gene ends were 3 bases for V and 4 bases for J; bases not matched to a gene: 1. Germline assignment: CDR1 LGHDT and CDR2 YNNKEL (reference sequence). There are 13 residues in the CDR3. The CDR3 nucleotides read TGTGCCAGCAGCCAGCAGGGGGCAGAGACCCAGTACTTC. Translating it yields CASSQQGAETQYF.

The chain uses TRBV11-1 and TRBJ2-1; 7 positions match TRBD1. Per germline, CDR1 SGHAT and CDR2 FQDESV (reference sequence). J lost 7 bases, V lost 5 bases, and 11 bases had no gene match. The CDR3 length is 15 residues. The CDR3 DNA follows: TGTGCCAGCAGCAGAGGGGGCCTGATAACAAATGAGCAGTTCTTC. This translates into CASSRGGLITNEQFF.

The V and J genes are TRBV6-1 and TRBJ1-3; D unresolved. V lost 3 bases, J lost 3 bases, and 15 bases lay in between. The CDR3 spans 16 residues. The germline V gene encodes CDR1 MNHNS and CDR2 SASEGT. The chain's CDR3 is CASSDAGMYFGNTIYF. CDR3 nucleotides: TGTGCCAGCAGTGATGCAGGAATGTATTTTGGAAACACCATATATTTT.

This chain uses TRBV19 with TRBJ1-2; 7 positions match TRBD1. From germline, CDR1 is LNHDA and CDR2 SQIVND (reference sequence). CDR3 length equals 13 residues. Trimming took 5 bases from V and 9 from J; bases not matched to a gene: 9. In DNA, the CDR3 is TGTGCCAGTAGTCTGACAGGGCCGGGAAGCTACACCTTC. This translates into CASSLTGPGSYTF.

The chain employs TRBV7-9 and TRBJ1-2, with D possibly TRBD1 on 6 matching bases. V was clipped by 5 bases and J by 2 bases, with 12 bases between them. Germline CDR1 is SEHNR and CDR2 is FQNEAQ (reference sequence). The CDR3 spans 14 residues. CDR3: CASSPGHLNYGYTF. The CDR3 coding sequence is TGTGCCAGCAGCCCGGGACATCTAAACTATGGCTACACCTTC.

In DNA form, the CDR3 reads TGTGCCAGCAGCCCCCAGGTTTCAATGAACACTGAAGCTTTCTTT. This codes for CASSPQVSMNTEAFF. This sequence joins TRBV9 and TRBJ1-1; D gene ambiguous. Germline CDR1 reads SGDLS; CDR2 reads YYNGEE. The CDR3 spans 15 residues. The V gene lost 4 bases and the J gene lost 0 bases, with 13 bases spanning the gap.

This clone occurred a few times. The chain combines TRBV30 with TRBJ1-5; tentative D call: TRBD1 (5 bases). The V and J ends lost 2 bases and 4 bases respectively, with 15 bases between them. The germline V gene has CDR1 GTSNPN and CDR2 SVGIG (reference sequence). There are 15 residues in the CDR3. CDR3 in DNA: TGTGCCTGGAGTCCCTCCGGGACTACGAATCAGCCCCAGCATTTT. Encoded protein: CAWSPSGTTNQPQHF.

This clone came up once. The chain joins TRBV2 to TRBJ1-5; 12 bases agree with TRBD1. The CDR3 contains 13 residues. CDR1 and CDR2 from the germline V gene are SNHLY and FYNNEI. Trimming cost V 6 bases and J 6 bases; bases outside gene matches: 0. As DNA, the CDR3 is TGTGCCAGCAGGGGACAGGGGGCTCAGCCCCAGCATTTT. As protein: CASRGQGAQPQHF.

The chain combines TRBV2 with TRBJ2-1, with 7 bases matching TRBD2. The germline CDR1 and CDR2 sequences are SNHLY and FYNNEI. The J segment lost 0 bases and the V segment lost 1 base, leaving 6 bases of the junction unmatched. The CDR3 consists of 17 residues. CDR3: CASSEGGEGSSYNEQFF. CDR3 coding DNA: TGTGCCAGCAGTGAAGGAGGGGAGGGAAGCTCCTACAATGAGCAGTTCTTC.